This TCR beta chain emerged from a study of shared clonotypes between healthy human individuals. Study details: Three CD4 naive, three CD4 memory, two CD8 naive and one CD8 memory plate were used per donor. Study-wide results and limits: The study sampled only blood, and tissue repertoires likely differ. Sequencing depth was predicted to influence how clonotypes are shared among donors.

Clones were sequenced by immunoSEQ multiplex PCR, and TCRdb holds only the in-frame ones, with some missing. The profile shows 1.4 million to 1.5 million clones, approximately 96% of them singletons. This clone was recorded only once. What it recognizes is unknown. The CDR3 is 11 amino acids. V was shortened by 5 bases and J by 7 bases, with 9 bases between the two germline ends. CDR1 DFQATT and CDR2 SNEGSKA come from the germline V gene (reference sequence). This receptor was obtained from a man aged 25 to 40 in good health. The gene calls are TRBV20-1 and TRBJ2-1; the D is unclear. The sample comprised naive CD4+ T cells sorted from blood. Documented subset: CD45RA+ positively selected. The CDR3 sequence: CSASDENEQFF. In DNA, the CDR3 is TGCAGTGCTTCGGACGAGAATGAGCAGTTCTTC.